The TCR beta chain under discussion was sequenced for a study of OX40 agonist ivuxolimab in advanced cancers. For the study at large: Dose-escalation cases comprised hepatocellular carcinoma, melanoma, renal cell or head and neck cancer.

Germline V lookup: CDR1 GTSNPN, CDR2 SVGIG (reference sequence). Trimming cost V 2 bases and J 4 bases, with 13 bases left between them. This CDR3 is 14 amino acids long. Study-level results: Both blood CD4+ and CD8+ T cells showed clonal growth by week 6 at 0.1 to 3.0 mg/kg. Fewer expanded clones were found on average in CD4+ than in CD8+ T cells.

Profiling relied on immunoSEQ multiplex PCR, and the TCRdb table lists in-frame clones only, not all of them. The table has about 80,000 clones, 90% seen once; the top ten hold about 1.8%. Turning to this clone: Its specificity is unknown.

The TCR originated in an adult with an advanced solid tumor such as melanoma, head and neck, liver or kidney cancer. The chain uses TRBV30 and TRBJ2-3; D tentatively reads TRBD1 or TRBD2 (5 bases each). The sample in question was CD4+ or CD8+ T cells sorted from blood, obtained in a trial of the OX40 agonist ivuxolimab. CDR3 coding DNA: TGTGCCTGGAGTTTGGGGACCAGGGCAGATACGCAGTATTTT. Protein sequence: CAWSLGTRADTQYF.